This T cell receptor (beta chain) was identified during a study of T-cell reconstitution after alpha-beta-depleted transplantation in children. In its sample, this clonotype was seen a few times. For TCRbeta, the library was prepared with unique molecular identifiers. TCRdb passed the PCR reads through MiXCR, listing each CDR3 protein once. Of about 350,000 distinct CDR3 sequences listed, approximately 12% are singletons. The sequencing here drew on PBMCs, taken from the stem cell graft. The TCR sequence derives from a human donor who donated a stem cell graft to a child with Fanconi anemia.

This CDR3 is CASSSAPGGTEAFF. The CDR3 bases are TGCGCCAGCAGCTCTGCACCGGGGGGCACTGAAGCTTTCTTT. The V gene is TRBV5-1, the J gene TRBJ1-1; TRBD1 might be the D (5 bases). The CDR3 has 14 amino acids. Trimming took 3 bases from V and 4 from J, leaving 13 bases between them. CDR1 SGHRS and CDR2 YFSETQ come from the germline V gene.